A single T cell receptor (beta chain) is shown here with its context. What it binds is not known. The germline V gene has CDR1 SGHDT and CDR2 YYEEEE. The CDR3 sequence is 16 residues long. V dropped 6 bases and J dropped 4; count of bases not matched to a gene: 9. The data were obtained in a study of vaccination effects on CD4 cells after COVID-19. Study as a whole: Peptide-pool stimulation followed by sequencing identified expanded antigen-specific CD4+ clonotypes in the ViraFEST assay.

Assay: immunoSEQ multiplex PCR; the TCRdb copy retains only in-frame clones and omits some. The sample has over 35,000 clones; just over 75% are singletons. Culture proceeded for roughly ten days, and CD4+ T cells were then isolated. PCR confirmed that the person was infected with SARS-CoV-2 between March and December 2020. Everyone in the study got two shots of either the BNT162b2 or mRNA-1273 vaccine. Fresh IL-2-containing medium replaced half the medium on days 3 and 7. The chain is built from TRBV5-6 and TRBJ2-1, with TRBD2 matching 11 bases. This TCR derives from a human donor who had a prior SARS-CoV-2 infection. The specimen was CD4+ T cells from PBMCs cultured without peptide, collected after COVID-19 vaccination. The CDR3 sequence: CASTVRLAGKYNEQFF. CDR3 in DNA: TGTGCCAGCACCGTTAGACTAGCGGGAAAGTACAATGAGCAGTTCTTC. Combining the CDR3 with reference TRBV5-6 and TRBJ2-1 gives the whole variable domain DAGVTQSPTHLIKTRGQQVTLRCSPKSGHDTVSWYQQALGQGPQFIFQYYEEEERQRGNFPDRFSGHQFPNYSSELNVNALLLGDSALYLCASTVRLAGKYNEQFFGPGTRLTVL.